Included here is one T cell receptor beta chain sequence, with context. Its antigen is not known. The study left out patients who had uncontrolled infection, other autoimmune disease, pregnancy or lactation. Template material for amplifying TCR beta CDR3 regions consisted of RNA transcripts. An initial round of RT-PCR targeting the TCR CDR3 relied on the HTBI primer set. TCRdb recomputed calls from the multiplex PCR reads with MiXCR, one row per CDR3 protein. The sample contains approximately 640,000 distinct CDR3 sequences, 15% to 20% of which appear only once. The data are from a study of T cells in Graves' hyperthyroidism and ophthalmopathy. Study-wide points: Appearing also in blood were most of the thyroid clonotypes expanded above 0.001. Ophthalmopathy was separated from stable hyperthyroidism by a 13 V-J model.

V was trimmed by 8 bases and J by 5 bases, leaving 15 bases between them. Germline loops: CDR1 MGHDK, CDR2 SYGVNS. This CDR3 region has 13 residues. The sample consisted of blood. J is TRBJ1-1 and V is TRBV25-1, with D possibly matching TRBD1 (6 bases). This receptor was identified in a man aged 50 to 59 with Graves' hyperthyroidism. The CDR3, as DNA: TGTGCCAGCCGAACGACAGGAAGTACTGAAGCTTTCTTT. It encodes CASRTTGSTEAFF.